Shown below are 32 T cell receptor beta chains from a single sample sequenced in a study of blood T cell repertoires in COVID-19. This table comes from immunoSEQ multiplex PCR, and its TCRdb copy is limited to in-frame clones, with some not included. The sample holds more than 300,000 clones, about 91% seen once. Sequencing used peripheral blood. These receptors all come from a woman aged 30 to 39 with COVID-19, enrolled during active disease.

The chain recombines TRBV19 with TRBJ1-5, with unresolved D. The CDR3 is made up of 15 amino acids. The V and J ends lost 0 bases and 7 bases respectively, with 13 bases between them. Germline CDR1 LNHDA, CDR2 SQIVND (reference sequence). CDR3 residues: CASSIDERRYQPQHF. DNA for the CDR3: TGTGCCAGTAGTATAGATGAACGGAGGTACCAGCCCCAGCATTTT.

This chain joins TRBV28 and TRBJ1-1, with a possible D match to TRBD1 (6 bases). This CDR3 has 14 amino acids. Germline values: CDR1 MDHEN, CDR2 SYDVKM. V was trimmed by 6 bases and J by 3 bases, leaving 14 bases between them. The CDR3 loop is CASRPGPGDTEAFF. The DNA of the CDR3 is TGTGCCAGCAGACCGGGACCAGGGGACACTGAAGCTTTCTTT.

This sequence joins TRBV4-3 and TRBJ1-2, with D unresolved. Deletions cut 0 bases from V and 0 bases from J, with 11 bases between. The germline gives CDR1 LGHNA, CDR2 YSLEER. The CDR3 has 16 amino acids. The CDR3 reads CASSQELSAANYGYTF. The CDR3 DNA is TGCGCCAGCAGCCAAGAGTTGAGTGCCGCTAACTATGGCTACACCTTC.

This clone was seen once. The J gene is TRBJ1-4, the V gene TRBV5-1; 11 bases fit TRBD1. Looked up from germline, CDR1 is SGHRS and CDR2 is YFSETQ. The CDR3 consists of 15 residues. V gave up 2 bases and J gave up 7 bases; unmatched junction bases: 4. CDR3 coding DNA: TGCGCCAGCAGCTTTACCGGGACAGGGGGTGAAAAACTGTTTTTT. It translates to CASSFTGTGGEKLFF.

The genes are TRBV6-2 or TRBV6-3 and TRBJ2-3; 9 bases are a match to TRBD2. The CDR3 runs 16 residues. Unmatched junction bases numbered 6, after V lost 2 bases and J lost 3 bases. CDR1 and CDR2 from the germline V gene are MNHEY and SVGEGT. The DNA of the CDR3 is TGTGCCAGCAGTTACCCGCGGGGGGGCAGGACAGATACGCAGTATTTT. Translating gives CASSYPRGGRTDTQYF.

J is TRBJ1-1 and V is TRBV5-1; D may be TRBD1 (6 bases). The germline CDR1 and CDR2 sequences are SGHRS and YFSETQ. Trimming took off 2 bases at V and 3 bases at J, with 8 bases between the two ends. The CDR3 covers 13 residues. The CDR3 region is CASSFSGDTEAFF. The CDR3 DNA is TGCGCCAGCAGCTTTTCAGGGGACACTGAAGCTTTCTTT.

The CDR3 spells CAISDSGEQFF. The CDR3 DNA reads as TGTGCCATCAGTGATAGCGGGGAGCAGTTCTTC. This chain uses TRBV10-3 with TRBJ2-1; 7 nucleotides match TRBD2. V was clipped by 3 bases and J by 10 bases; unmatched bases: 0. Germline CDR1 and CDR2: ENHRY and SYGVKD. The CDR3 is 11 residues long.

CDR3 bases: TGCGCCAGCAGCGGCGGGCCCCAGGATACGCAGTATTTT. It translates to CASSGGPQDTQYF. The chain links TRBV5-1 to TRBJ2-3, with D possibly matching TRBD2 (5 bases). Per the germline V gene, CDR1 is SGHRS and CDR2 is YFSETQ. The CDR3 loop spans 13 amino acids. The V end lost 4 bases, the J end lost 6 bases, and 12 bases lay between the germline ends. The whole variable domain, remainder taken from reference TRBV5-1 and TRBJ2-3, is KAGVTQTPRYLIKTRGQQVTLSCSPISGHRSVSWYQQTPGQGLQFLFEYFSETQRNKGNFPGRFSGRQFSNSRSEMNVSTLELGDSALYLCASSGGPQDTQYFGPGTRLTVL.

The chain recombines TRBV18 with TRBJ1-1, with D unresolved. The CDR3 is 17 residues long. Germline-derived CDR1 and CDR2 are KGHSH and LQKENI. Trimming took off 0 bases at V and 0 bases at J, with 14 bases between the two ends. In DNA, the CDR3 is TGTGCCAGCTCACCACCGGGCACAACCTTCATGAACACTGAAGCTTTCTTT. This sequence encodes CASSPPGTTFMNTEAFF. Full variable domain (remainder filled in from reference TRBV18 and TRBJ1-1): NAGVMQNPRHLVRRRGQEARLRCSPMKGHSHVYWYRQLPEEGLKFMVYLQKENIIDESGMPKERFSAEFPKEGPSILRIQQVVRGDSAAYFCASSPPGTTFMNTEAFFGQGTRLTVV.

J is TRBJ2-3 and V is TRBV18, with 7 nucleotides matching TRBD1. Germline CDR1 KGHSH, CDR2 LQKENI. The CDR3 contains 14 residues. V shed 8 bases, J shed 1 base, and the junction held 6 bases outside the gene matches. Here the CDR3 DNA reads TGTGCCAGCCGACAGGGCTTGGGCACAGATACGCAGTATTTT. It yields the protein CASRQGLGTDTQYF.

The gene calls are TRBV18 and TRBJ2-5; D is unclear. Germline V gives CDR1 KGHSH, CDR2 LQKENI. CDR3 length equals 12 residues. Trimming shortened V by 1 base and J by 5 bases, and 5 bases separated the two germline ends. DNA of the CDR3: TGTGCCAGCTCACCACGCGCGGAGACCCAGTACTTC. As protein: CASSPRAETQYF.

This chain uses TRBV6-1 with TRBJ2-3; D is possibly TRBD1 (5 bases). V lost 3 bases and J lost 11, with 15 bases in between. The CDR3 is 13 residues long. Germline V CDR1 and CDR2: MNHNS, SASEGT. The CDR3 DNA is TGTGCCAGCAGTGAGACAAACAGGCCTGGGCAGTATTTT. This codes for CASSETNRPGQYF.

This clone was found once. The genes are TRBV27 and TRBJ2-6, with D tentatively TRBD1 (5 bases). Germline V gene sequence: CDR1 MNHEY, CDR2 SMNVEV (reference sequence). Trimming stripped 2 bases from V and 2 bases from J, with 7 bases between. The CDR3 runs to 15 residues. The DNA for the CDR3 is TGTGCCAGCAGTTTAGTGGGGCCTGGGGCCAACGTCCTGACTTTC. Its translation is CASSLVGPGANVLTF.

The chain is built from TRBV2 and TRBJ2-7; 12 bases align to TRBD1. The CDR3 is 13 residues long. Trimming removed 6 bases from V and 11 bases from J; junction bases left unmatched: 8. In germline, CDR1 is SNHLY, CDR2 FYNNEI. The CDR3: CASSWSGTGGEYV. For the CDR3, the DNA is TGTGCCAGCAGCTGGAGTGGGACAGGGGGCGAGTACGTC.

CDR3 loop: CASSEDGGPNYGYTF. Written as DNA, the CDR3 is TGTGCCAGCAGCGAGGATGGGGGCCCTAACTATGGCTACACCTTC. V gene TRBV9 combines with J gene TRBJ1-2, with D tentatively TRBD1 (6 bases). V was cut by 3 bases and J by 0 bases, with 12 bases left in between. The CDR3 extends over 15 amino acids. The V gene's germline CDR1 is SGDLS and CDR2 YYNGEE.

The CDR3 spells CASSMWGESDTQYF. The DNA of the CDR3 is TGTGCCAGTAGTATGTGGGGGGAGTCAGATACGCAGTATTTT. This sequence joins TRBV19 and TRBJ2-3; D is possibly TRBD2 (6 bases). The germline gives CDR1 LNHDA, CDR2 SQIVND (reference sequence). V lost 3 bases and J lost 4, with 11 bases in between. The CDR3 has 14 amino acids.

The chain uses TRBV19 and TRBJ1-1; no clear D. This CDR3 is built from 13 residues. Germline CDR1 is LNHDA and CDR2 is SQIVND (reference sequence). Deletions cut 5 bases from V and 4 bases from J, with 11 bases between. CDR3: CASSAITSTEAFF. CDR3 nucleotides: TGTGCCAGTAGTGCCATTACGAGCACTGAAGCTTTCTTT.

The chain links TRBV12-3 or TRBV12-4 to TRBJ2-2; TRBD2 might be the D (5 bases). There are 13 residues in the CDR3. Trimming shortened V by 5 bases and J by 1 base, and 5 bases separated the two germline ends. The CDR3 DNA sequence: TGTGCCAGCAGTGAGGGGAACACCGGGGAGCTGTTTTTT. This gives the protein CASSEGNTGELFF.

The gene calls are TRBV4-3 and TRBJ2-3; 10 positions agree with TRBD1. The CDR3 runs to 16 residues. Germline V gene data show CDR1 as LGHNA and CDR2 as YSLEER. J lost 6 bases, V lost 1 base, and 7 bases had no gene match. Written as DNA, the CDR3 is TGCGCCAGCAGCCAAGGAGACAGGGGGCTCTTGGATACGCAGTATTTT. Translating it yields CASSQGDRGLLDTQYF.

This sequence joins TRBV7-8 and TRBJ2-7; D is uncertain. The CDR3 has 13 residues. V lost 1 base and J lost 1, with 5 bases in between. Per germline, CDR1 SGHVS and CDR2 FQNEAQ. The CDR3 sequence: CASSLVPSYEQYV. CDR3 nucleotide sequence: TGTGCCAGCAGCTTAGTTCCGTCCTACGAGCAGTACGTC.

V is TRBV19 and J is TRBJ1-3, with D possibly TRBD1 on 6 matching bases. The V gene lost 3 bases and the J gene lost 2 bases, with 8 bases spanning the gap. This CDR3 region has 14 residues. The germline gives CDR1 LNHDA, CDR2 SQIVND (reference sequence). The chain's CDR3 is CASSIGGPGNTIYF. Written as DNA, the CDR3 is TGTGCCAGTAGTATCGGGGGGCCTGGAAACACCATATATTTT.

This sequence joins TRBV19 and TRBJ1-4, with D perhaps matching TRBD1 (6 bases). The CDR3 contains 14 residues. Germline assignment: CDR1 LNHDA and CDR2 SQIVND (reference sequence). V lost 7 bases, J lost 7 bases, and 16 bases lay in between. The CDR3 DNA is TGTGCCAGTAAACGGACAGATATATTTGAAAAACTGTTTTTT. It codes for CASKRTDIFEKLFF.

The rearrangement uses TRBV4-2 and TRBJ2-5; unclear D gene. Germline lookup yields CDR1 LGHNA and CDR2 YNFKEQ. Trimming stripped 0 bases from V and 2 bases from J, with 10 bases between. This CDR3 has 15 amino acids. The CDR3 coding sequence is TGTGCCAGCAGCCAAGATTTTGTACAGCAAGAGACCCAGTACTTC. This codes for CASSQDFVQQETQYF.

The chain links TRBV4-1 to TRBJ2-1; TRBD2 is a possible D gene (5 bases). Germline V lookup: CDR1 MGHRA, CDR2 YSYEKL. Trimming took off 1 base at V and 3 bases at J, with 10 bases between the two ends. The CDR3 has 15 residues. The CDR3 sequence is CASSQGPGVYNEQFF. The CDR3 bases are TGCGCCAGCAGCCAAGGTCCCGGGGTCTACAATGAGCAGTTCTTC.

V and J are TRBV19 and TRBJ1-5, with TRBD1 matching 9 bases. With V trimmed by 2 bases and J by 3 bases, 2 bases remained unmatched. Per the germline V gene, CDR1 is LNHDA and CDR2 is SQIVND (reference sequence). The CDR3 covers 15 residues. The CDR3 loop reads CASSIRQGDNQPQHF. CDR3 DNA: TGTGCCAGTAGTATAAGACAGGGGGACAATCAGCCCCAGCATTTT.

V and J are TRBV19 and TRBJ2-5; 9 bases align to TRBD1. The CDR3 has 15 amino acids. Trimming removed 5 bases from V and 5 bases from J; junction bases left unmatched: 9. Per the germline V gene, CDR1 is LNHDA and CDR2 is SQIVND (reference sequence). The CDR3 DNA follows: TGTGCCAGTAGTGGCTGGACAGGGGAAGAGGAGACCCAGTACTTC. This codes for CASSGWTGEEETQYF.

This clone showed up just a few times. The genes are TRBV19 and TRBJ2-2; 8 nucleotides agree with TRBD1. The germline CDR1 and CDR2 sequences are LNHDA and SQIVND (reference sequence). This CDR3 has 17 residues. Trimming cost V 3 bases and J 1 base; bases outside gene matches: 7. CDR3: CASSILMGQVNTGELFF. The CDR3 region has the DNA TGTGCCAGTAGTATCCTAATGGGACAGGTGAACACCGGGGAGCTGTTTTTT.

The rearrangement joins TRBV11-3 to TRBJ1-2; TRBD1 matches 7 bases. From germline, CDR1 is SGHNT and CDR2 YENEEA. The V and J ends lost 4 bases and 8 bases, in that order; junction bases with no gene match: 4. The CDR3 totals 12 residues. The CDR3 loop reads CASSYRGEGYTF. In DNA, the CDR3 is TGTGCCAGCAGCTACAGGGGCGAGGGCTACACCTTC.

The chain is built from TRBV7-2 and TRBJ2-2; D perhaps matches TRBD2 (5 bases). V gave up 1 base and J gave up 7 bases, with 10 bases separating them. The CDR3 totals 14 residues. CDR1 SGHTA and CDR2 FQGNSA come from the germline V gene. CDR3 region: CASSLVGENGELFF. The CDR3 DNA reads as TGTGCCAGCAGCTTAGTTGGGGAGAACGGGGAGCTGTTTTTT.

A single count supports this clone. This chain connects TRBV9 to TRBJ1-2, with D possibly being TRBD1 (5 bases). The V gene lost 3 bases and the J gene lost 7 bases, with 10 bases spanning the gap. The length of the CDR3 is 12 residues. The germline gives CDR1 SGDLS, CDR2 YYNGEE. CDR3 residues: CASSAQGGGYTF. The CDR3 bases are TGTGCCAGCAGCGCCCAGGGCGGTGGCTACACCTTC.

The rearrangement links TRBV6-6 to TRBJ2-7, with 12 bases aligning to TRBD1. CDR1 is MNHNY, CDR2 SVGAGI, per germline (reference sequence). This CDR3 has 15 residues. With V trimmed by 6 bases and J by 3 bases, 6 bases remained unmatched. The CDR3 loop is CASRGQGAPNYEQYF. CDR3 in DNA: TGTGCCAGCAGGGGACAGGGGGCACCAAACTACGAGCAGTACTTC.

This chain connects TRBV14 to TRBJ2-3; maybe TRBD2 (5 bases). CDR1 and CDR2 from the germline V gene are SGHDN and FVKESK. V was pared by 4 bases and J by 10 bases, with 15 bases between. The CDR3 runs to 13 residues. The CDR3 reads CASSRLVLAAQYF. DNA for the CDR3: TGTGCCAGCAGCCGCCTGGTCCTAGCCGCGCAGTATTTT.